These 11 T cell receptor delta chains were sequenced from one sample in a study of γδ T cells in repeated Plasmodium falciparum infection. Flow sorting of PBMC yielded separate Vgamma9/Vdelta2+ and Vdelta2-negative gammadelta T cell populations for bulk repertoire analysis. TCRdb used CATT to re-call clones from the multiplex PCR reads. The repertoire holds 93,000 or so delta-chain clones, with more than 0.85% as singletons. The sequenced material came from gamma-delta T cells from blood. The receptor set was obtained from a pool of human donors (malaria-infected and uninfected, not separated).

Of note for this clone: A far larger clone is only one base removed, so a read error is likely. This same CDR3 is encoded by further DNA sequences in the sample. The chain has TRDV1 and TRDJ1, with 9 nucleotides matching TRDD3. Germline CDR1 is TSWWSYY and CDR2 is QGS. This CDR3 contains 24 residues. J was trimmed by 3 bases and V by 1 base; bases with no gene match: 30. CDR3 in amino acids: CALGEHLSWSYVVLLGDRADKLIF. The CDR3 DNA follows: TGTGCTCTTGGGGAACACTTGAGTTGGTCCTACGTCGTTTTACTGGGGGACAGGGCCGATAAACTCATCTTT.

This clone came up many times. The identical CDR3 is also encoded by other nucleotide sequences in the sample. The V gene is TRDV1, the J gene TRDJ1, with D hard to call. Trimming removed 2 bases from V and 2 bases from J, with 24 bases in between. The CDR3 covers 19 residues. CDR1 TSWWSYY and CDR2 QGS come from the germline V gene. In DNA, the CDR3 is TGTGCTCTTGGGGAAGGGGTCCCACGCGGTGTTGTATGTACCGATAAACTCATCTTT. Amino acids: CALGEGVPRGVVCTDKLIF.

This clone showed up just a few times. For this DNA, TCRdb reports the protein of a much larger clone, which diverges at residue 3, most likely from a read error; the protein presented here is translated directly from the DNA. The CDR3 sequence: CAYDSKLGDTGYTDKLIF. The CDR3 region has the DNA TGTGCCTATGACTCCAAACTGGGGGATACCGGGTACACCGATAAACTCATCTTT. The chain uses TRDV2 and TRDJ1; TRDD3 agrees at 12 bases. No J gene was available from TCRdb, and it was assigned here by a germline match of the DNA. The CDR3 consists of 18 residues. CDR1 and CDR2 from the germline V gene are GEAIGNYY and EKD.

This clone was found a few times. TCRdb records a much larger clone's protein for this DNA, with a difference at residue 16 that likely arises from a read error; the protein given is the translation of the DNA. The chain couples TRDV1 to TRDJ3; 7 positions agree with TRDD3. The J gene is absent in TCRdb and was assigned here via DNA matching to germline. CDR1 is TSWWSYY, CDR2 QGS, per germline. Trimming at V came to 0 bases and at J to 0 bases, leaving 23 bases not matched to a gene. This CDR3 comprises 25 residues. This chain's CDR3 is CALGELPLGFTSTGAGSWDTRQMFF. As DNA, the CDR3 is TGTGCTCTTGGGGAACTGCCCCTAGGGTTCACCTCTACTGGGGCAGGCTCCTGGGACACCCGACAGATGTTTTTC.

For this clone: With only one base between it and a far larger clone, this is likely a read error. Other DNA variants within this sample encode the same CDR3. This chain links TRDV1 with TRDJ1; the match to TRDD3 covers 12 bases. The ends lost 0 bases at V and 3 bases at J; junction bases unmatched: 38. This CDR3 region has 28 residues. In germline, CDR1 is TSWWSYY, CDR2 QGS. The CDR3 is CALGELGPTTYWGIPRNLLNPRADKLIF. CDR3 bases: TGTGCTCTTGGGGAACTAGGGCCTACCACCTACTGGGGGATACCCCGTAATCTGCTAAATCCGAGGGCCGATAAACTCATCTTT.

This clone was seen more than once but under ten times. This DNA's translation differs at residue 13 from TCRdb's protein, which comes from a much larger clone; a read error is likely, and the protein shown is translated from the DNA. The genes are TRDV1 and TRDJ1; 8 bases line up with TRDD2. TCRdb gives no J gene; it was assigned here by matching the DNA to germline. The CDR3 is 21 amino acids. CDR1 is TSWWSYY, CDR2 QGS, per germline. Trimming cost V 3 bases and J 1 base; bases outside gene matches: 22. CDR3 in DNA: TGTGCTCTTGGGGACTCTTCCTACGGGAATGGGGTCGTATGTGTCACCGATAAACTCATCTTT. Translation gives CALGDSSYGNGVVCVTDKLIF.

This clone was detected a few times. The amino acid sequence in TCRdb belongs to a much larger clone and departs from this DNA's translation at residue 7, likely a sequencing read error; the sequence shown is translated from the DNA. The genes are TRDV2 and TRDJ1; 11 bases line up with TRDD3. The J gene, left out of TCRdb, was set here by checking the DNA against germline. After removal of 3 bases from V and 4 bases from J, the junction contained 12 bases not matched to a gene. The CDR3 is 17 amino acids. The germline CDR1 and CDR2 sequences are GEAIGNYY and EKD. DNA for the CDR3: TGTGCCTGTGACCCCGGCGGAGAATGGGGGATACGCGATAAACTCATCTTT. This codes for CACDPGGEWGIRDKLIF.

As to this clone: This DNA's translation differs at residue 3 from TCRdb's protein, which comes from a much larger clone; a read error is likely, and the protein shown is translated from the DNA. The rearrangement uses TRDV1 and TRDJ1; the match to TRDD3 covers 7 bases. Germline lookup yields CDR1 TSWWSYY and CDR2 QGS. This CDR3 contains 23 residues. Here the CDR3 reads CARGELINCPYKSGDMDTDKLIF. The CDR3 DNA sequence: TGTGCTCGTGGGGAACTAATAAATTGCCCTTACAAATCTGGGGATATGGACACCGATAAACTCATCTTT.

In regard to this clone: A far larger clone is a single base away, which makes a read error likely. Additional DNA sequences in this sample encode the identical CDR3. Called V gene: TRDV2; the J gene was not called; TRDD3 is the table's D call and was not checked against the DNA. CDR1 GEAIGNYY and CDR2 EKD come from the germline V gene. This CDR3 spans 16 amino acids. In DNA form, the CDR3 reads TGTGCCTGTGACACCGTGGGGGATACTTTGACAGCACAGCTCTTCTTT. It is translated as CACDTVGDTLTAQLFF.

This clone has ten or more counts. The chain uses TRDV1 and TRDJ1; 8 positions match TRDD3. The J gene, left out of TCRdb, was set here by checking the DNA against germline. The V gene's germline CDR1 is TSWWSYY and CDR2 QGS. With 0 bases clipped from V and 0 bases from J, the junction kept 33 bases outside the gene matches. This CDR3 comprises 26 residues. CDR3: CALGELSITPPPTTIGGCTYTDKLIF. The CDR3 coding sequence is TGTGCTCTTGGGGAACTCTCGATCACCCCCCCCCCAACTACGATTGGGGGATGCACTTACACCGATAAACTCATCTTT.

A word on this clone: For this DNA, TCRdb reports the protein of a much larger clone, which diverges at residue 16, most likely from a read error; the protein presented here is translated directly from the DNA. The V gene call is TRDV2, and the J gene call is absent; the D call TRDD3 from the table was never checked on the DNA. The CDR3 spans 18 residues. Per the germline V gene, CDR1 is GEAIGNYY and CDR2 is EKD. CDR3 protein: CACDLTGGYGWDTRQIFF. DNA for the CDR3: TGTGCCTGTGACCTTACTGGGGGATACGGCTGGGACACCCGACAGATATTTTTC.